Following are 3 T cell receptor beta chains from one sample sequenced in a study of tumor-infiltrating lymphocytes in primary liver carcinoma. Total RNA and DNA came together from approximately 20-30 mg of bulk tissue without cell sorting. Making TCR beta cDNA involved approximately 530 ng total RNA and a constant-region primer. Three-round nested multiplex PCR performed with slightly modified ARM-PCR produced the TCR beta libraries. The opening two PCR rounds, roughly 11 cycles each, paired TRBV1-TRBV30 forward primers with a C-beta reverse primer. TCRdb ran MiXCR on the multiplex PCR reads and lists one entry per CDR3 protein. The data show over 100,000 distinct CDR3 sequences, approximately 68% seen once. Sequenced material: tumor-adjacent normal liver tissue. The receptors derive from a woman between 55 and 75 years old with primary liver carcinoma and hepatitis B virus infection.

This clonotype was counted at least ten times. The V and J genes are TRBV5-4 and TRBJ2-2, with 8 bases aligning to TRBD2. Germline-derived CDR1 and CDR2 are SGHNT and YYREEE (reference sequence). The trim removed 0 bases at V and 4 bases at J, leaving 8 bases unmatched. CDR3 length: 17 residues. Here the CDR3 reads CASSLAPSGLGTGELFF. CDR3 DNA: TGTGCCAGCAGCTTGGCGCCTAGCGGGCTCGGCACCGGGGAGCTGTTTTTT.

On this clonotype: This clone may be a read error of a much larger clone one base away. The chain uses TRBV28 and TRBJ2-2, with 8 bases matching TRBD1. This CDR3 contains 14 residues. The J segment lost 3 bases and the V segment lost 7 bases, leaving 4 bases of the junction unmatched. Per the germline V gene, CDR1 is MDHEN and CDR2 is SYDVKM. CDR3 in amino acids: CASNRGAHTGELFF. The CDR3 nucleotides are TGTGCCAGCAACAGGGGGGCTCACACCGGGGAGCTGTTTTTT.

In regard to this clonotype: Because it lacks the conserved phenylalanine or tryptophan at the end, this CDR3 is likely a read error. The chain recombines TRBV10-2 with TRBJ2-1; D is unresolved. Germline lookup yields CDR1 WSHSY and CDR2 SAAADI. The CDR3 is made up of 14 amino acids. Trimming cost V 10 bases and J 7 bases, with 20 bases left between them. CDR3 nucleotide sequence: TGCGCCAACTGGGCCCTCGAGTCCGTGAATGAGCAGTTCATC. It translates to CANWALESVNEQFI.